The 4 T cell receptor beta chains below were found in one sample sequenced in a study of PD-1 blockade in classical Hodgkin lymphoma. Brentuximab vedotin exposure varied, and every patient relapsed after autologous stem cell transplantation. The table came from immunoSEQ multiplex PCR; TCRdb's copy has only in-frame clones and leaves some out. The sample carries roughly 41,000 clones, roughly three quarters recorded once. This material consisted of peripheral blood mononuclear cells (PBMCs), taken at baseline. These receptors were obtained from a human donor with classical Hodgkin lymphoma.

This clone has a handful of counts. The gene calls are TRBV19 and TRBJ2-5; 7 bases fit TRBD1. Germline CDR1 and CDR2: LNHDA and SQIVND (reference sequence). The CDR3 spans 14 residues. V gave up 4 bases and J gave up 1 base; unmatched junction bases: 3. In nucleotides, the CDR3 is TGTGCCAGTAGTAACACAGGGGTCCAAGAGACCCAGTACTTC. Translation: CASSNTGVQETQYF.

The V call is TRBV21-1, the J call TRBJ1-5; the table's D call TRBD1 went unverified against the DNA. TRBV21-1 is a pseudogene. CDR3 length: 12 amino acids. CDR3 region: CATVAGNQPQHF. The CDR3 DNA is TGTGCCACCGTGGCAGGTAATCAGCCCCAGCATTTT.

This chain uses TRBV27 with TRBJ1-2, with TRBD1 identical over 7 bases. This CDR3 is built from 13 residues. Losses at the gene ends were 6 bases for V and 7 bases for J; bases not matched to a gene: 8. CDR1 and CDR2 from the germline V gene are MNHEY and SMNVEV (reference sequence). CDR3 DNA: TGTGCCAGCAGCCTACAGGGGCCGGGTGGCTACACCTTC. Protein product: CASSLQGPGGYTF.

CDR3 region: CASSLKGAEETQYF. CDR3 DNA: TGTGCCAGCAGCTTAAAGGGGGCTGAGGAGACCCAGTACTTC. The J gene is TRBJ2-5, the V gene TRBV7-3; 7 bases fit TRBD1. After removal of 1 base from V and 5 bases from J, the junction contained 4 bases not matched to a gene. CDR1 SGHTA and CDR2 FQGTGA come from the germline V gene. The CDR3 is made up of 14 amino acids.